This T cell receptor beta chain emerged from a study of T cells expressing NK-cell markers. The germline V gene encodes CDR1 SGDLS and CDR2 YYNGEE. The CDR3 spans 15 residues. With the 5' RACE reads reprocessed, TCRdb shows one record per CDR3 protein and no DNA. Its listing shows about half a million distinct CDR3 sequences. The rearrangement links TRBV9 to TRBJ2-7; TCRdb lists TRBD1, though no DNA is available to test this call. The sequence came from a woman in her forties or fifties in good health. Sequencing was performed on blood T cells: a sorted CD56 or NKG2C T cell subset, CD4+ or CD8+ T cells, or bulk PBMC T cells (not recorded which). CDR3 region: CASSVDPSYSYEQYF. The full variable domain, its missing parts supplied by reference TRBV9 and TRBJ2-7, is DSGVTQTPKHLITATGQRVTLRCSPRSGDLSVYWYQQSLDQGLQFLIQYYNGEERAKGNILERFSAQQFPDLHSELNLSSLELGDSALYFCASSVDPSYSYEQYFGPGTRLTVT.